These T cell receptor beta chains were read from a single sample in a study. TCRdb called the 5' RACE reads again in MiXCR, with one record for every CDR3 protein. The data show over 55,000 distinct CDR3 sequences, more than 25% seen once. Sequenced input: tumor-infiltrating naive CD4+ T cells sorted from the breast tumor. These receptors were taken from a female donor with breast cancer. CDR3s include the opening cysteine and the closing phenylalanine or tryptophan. D genes are given only for firm matches. Clone size is not always given. Where it is, it says once, few, many or a class for expanded clones.

clone_size d_call j_call v_call cdr3_aa cdr3_nt
- - TRBJ1-1 TRBV7-2 CASSSLGAGSNTEAFF TGTGCCAGCAGCTCTTTGGGGGCAGGATCGAACACTGAAGCTTTCTTT
once - TRBJ1-2 TRBV7-9 CTSSPNLGIDGYTF TGTACCAGCAGCCCAAATCTGGGAATAGATGGCTACACCTTC
few TRBD2 TRBJ2-7 TRBV7-8 CASRGLRTSGMNYEQYF TGTGCCAGCAGGGGACTTCGGACTAGCGGGATGAACTACGAGCAGTACTTC
few TRBD2 TRBJ2-7 TRBV20-1 CSAGLAGGSQYF TGCAGTGCTGGACTAGCGGGAGGATCCCAGTACTTC
- - TRBJ2-5 TRBV25-1 CASSEYRETQYF TGTGCCAGCAGTGAATATAGGGAGACCCAGTACTTC
- TRBD1 TRBJ1-2 TRBV29-1 CSVERRGRDYGYTF TGCAGCGTTGAACGGAGGGGGCGAGACTATGGCTACACCTTC
- - TRBJ1-6 TRBV6-5 CASRLTGRGSYNSPLHF TGTGCCAGCAGATTGACCGGGAGAGGGTCCTATAATTCACCCCTCCACTTT
many TRBD1 TRBJ2-1 TRBV12-3/TRBV12-4 CASSMTGGYNEQFF TGTGCCAGCAGCATGACAGGGGGGTACAATGAGCAGTTCTTC
- TRBD2 TRBJ2-3 TRBV5-5 CASSLYPSGPSTDTQYF TGTGCCAGCAGCTTGTATCCTAGCGGCCCTAGCACAGATACGCAGTATTTT
- - TRBJ2-5 TRBV30 CAWSGQGGETQYF TGTGCCTGGAGTGGCCAAGGGGGGGAGACCCAGTACTTC
- - TRBJ2-5 TRBV7-9 CAGSLGGATKETQYF TGTGCCGGCAGCTTAGGGGGGGCGACCAAAGAGACCCAGTACTTC
few TRBD1 TRBJ1-1 TRBV3-1 CASRDAGGTEAFF TGTGCCAGCAGGGACGCAGGGGGCACTGAAGCTTTCTTT
- - TRBJ2-3 TRBV27 CASYDSTDTQYF TGTGCCAGCTATGATAGCACAGATACGCAGTATTTT
- - TRBJ2-1 TRBV4-1 CASSQVSDAREQFF TGCGCCAGCAGCCAAGTTTCGGACGCCAGAGAGCAGTTCTTC
many - TRBJ1-2 TRBV6-1 CASSDMGRASNGYTF TGTGCCAGCAGTGATATGGGCAGGGCCTCTAATGGCTACACCTTC
few TRBD2 TRBJ2-2 TRBV7-3 CASTPSAGGGELFF TGTGCCAGCACGCCATCGGCGGGAGGGGGGGAGCTGTTTTTT
many - TRBJ1-2 TRBV29-1 CSGQANYGYTF TGCAGCGGACAGGCTAACTATGGCTACACCTTC
- - TRBJ2-3 TRBV5-1 CASSLGPSPTDTQYF TGCGCCAGCAGCTTGGGACCCAGCCCCACAGATACGCAGTATTTT
- - TRBJ2-3 TRBV5-1 CASSTGLITDTQYF TGCGCCAGCAGCACGGGACTGATCACAGATACGCAGTATTTT
few - TRBJ1-3 TRBV20-1 CSARPGRAGNTIYF TGCAGTGCTAGACCAGGGCGGGCTGGAAACACCATATATTTT
few TRBD2 TRBJ2-3 TRBV9 CASSGPGGPTDTQYF TGTGCCAGCAGCGGGCCGGGAGGGCCGACAGATACGCAGTATTTT
- TRBD2 TRBJ2-1 TRBV4-2 CASSPQGLAGIYNEQFF TGTGCCAGCAGCCCCCAGGGACTAGCGGGAATATACAATGAGCAGTTCTTC
few - TRBJ1-1 TRBV4-2 CASSLQVRGTEAFF TGTGCCAGCAGCCTTCAGGTGAGGGGAACTGAAGCTTTCTTC
- - TRBJ1-1 TRBV7-9 CASSLVSEAFF TGTGCCAGCAGCTTAGTTTCTGAAGCTTTCTTT